This section outlines one T cell receptor beta chain sequence together with its context. Its cognate antigen is unknown. This entry comes from a study of cytomegalovirus exposure and HLA in healthy donors. Primers for the PCR totalled 60 Vbeta and 13 Jbeta. This table comes from immunoSEQ multiplex PCR, and its TCRdb copy is limited to in-frame clones, with some not included. Of 150,000 to 250,000 clones listed, 70% to 80% were seen once; the top ten hold 1.9%. The CDR3 length is 16 residues. Between the trimmed V and J ends, which lost 2 bases and 1 base, there was a span of 14 bases. The germline CDR1 and CDR2 sequences are LNHNV and YYDKDF (reference sequence). Findings and caveats of the study: The dataset shows that most TCR sequences were rare, while some public TCRs occurred in many donors. Reported results showed that the classifier diagnosed cytomegalovirus status with high specificity and sensitivity.

The donors (healthy individuals) were bone marrow donors. The chain is built from TRBV15 and TRBJ2-5; a possible D gene is TRBD2 (6 bases). Sample: PBMCs. This clonotype was sampled from a man between 25 and 39 years old in good health and CMV-seronegative. The CDR3 protein is CATSRNRVGGQETQYF. The CDR3 nucleotides are TGTGCCACCAGCAGAAACAGAGTGGGGGGCCAAGAGACCCAGTACTTC.